Detailed here is one TCR beta chain. V lost 4 bases and J lost 6; bases outside the gene matches: 4. CDR3 length: 13 residues. The sample belongs to a study of T cells in Graves' hyperthyroidism and ophthalmopathy. From RNA transcripts, TCR beta CDR3 regions were amplified. A first-round RT-PCR of the TCR CDR3 used the HTBI primer set. TCRdb ran MiXCR on the multiplex PCR reads and lists one entry per CDR3 protein. The sample consists of a few hundred thousand distinct CDR3 sequences, about 20% of them appearing once. Specimen: blood. The chain combines TRBV12-3 or TRBV12-4 with TRBJ2-7; TRBD2 aligns across 9 bases. This TCR came from a man aged 18 to 30 with Graves' hyperthyroidism. The DNA for the CDR3 is TGTGCCAGCAGTTCTGGCGGGGGGGGCGAGCAGTACTTC. It codes for CASSSGGGGEQYF.